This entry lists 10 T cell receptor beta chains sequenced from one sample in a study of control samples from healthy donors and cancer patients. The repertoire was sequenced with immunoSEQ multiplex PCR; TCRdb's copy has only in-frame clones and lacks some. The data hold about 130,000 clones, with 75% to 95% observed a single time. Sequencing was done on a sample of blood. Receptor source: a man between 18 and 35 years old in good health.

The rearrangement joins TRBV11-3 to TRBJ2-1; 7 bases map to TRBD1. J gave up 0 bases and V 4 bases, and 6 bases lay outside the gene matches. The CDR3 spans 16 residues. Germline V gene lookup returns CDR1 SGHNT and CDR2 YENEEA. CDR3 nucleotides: TGTGCCAGCAGCTCGCGACGGGACAGCTCCTACAATGAGCAGTTCTTC. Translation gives CASSSRRDSSYNEQFF.

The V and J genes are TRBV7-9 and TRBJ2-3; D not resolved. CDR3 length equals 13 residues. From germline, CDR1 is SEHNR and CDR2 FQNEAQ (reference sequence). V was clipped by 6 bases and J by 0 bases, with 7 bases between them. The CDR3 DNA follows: TGTGCCAGCAGACACAAAAGCACAGATACGCAGTATTTT. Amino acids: CASRHKSTDTQYF.

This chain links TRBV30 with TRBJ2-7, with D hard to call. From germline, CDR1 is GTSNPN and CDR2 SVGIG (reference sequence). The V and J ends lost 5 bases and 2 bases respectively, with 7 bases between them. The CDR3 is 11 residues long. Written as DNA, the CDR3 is TGTGCCTGGGGTAATACCTACGAGCAGTACTTC. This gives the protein CAWGNTYEQYF.

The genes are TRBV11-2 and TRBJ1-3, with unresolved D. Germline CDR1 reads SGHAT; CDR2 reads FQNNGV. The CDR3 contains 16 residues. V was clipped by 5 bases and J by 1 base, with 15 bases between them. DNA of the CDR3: TGTGCCAGCAGCGCCGGGATTTGGCTGTCTGGAAACACCATATATTTT. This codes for CASSAGIWLSGNTIYF. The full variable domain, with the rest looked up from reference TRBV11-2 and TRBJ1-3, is EAGVAQSPRYKIIEKRQSVAFWCNPISGHATLYWYQQILGQGPKLLIQFQNNGVVDDSQLPKDRFSAERLKGVDSTLKIQPAKLEDSAVYLCASSAGIWLSGNTIYFGEGSWLTVV.

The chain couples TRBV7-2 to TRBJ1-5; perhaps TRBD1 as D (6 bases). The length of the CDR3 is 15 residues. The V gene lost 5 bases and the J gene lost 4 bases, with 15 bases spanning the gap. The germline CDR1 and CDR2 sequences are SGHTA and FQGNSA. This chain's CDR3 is CASSERGWANQPQHF. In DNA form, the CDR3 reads TGTGCCAGCAGCGAAAGGGGGTGGGCAAATCAGCCCCAGCATTTT.

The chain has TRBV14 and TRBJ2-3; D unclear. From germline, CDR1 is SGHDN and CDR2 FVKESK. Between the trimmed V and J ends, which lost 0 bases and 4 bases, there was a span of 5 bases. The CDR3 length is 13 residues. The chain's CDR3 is CASSQDPSDTQYF. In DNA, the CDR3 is TGTGCCAGCAGCCAAGACCCTTCAGATACGCAGTATTTT.

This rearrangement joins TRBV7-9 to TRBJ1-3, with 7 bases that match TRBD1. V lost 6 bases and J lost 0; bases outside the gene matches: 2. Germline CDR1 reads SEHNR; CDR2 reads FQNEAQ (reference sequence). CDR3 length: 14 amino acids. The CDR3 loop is CASRRDSSGNTIYF. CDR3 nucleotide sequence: TGTGCCAGCAGACGGGACAGCTCTGGAAACACCATATATTTT.

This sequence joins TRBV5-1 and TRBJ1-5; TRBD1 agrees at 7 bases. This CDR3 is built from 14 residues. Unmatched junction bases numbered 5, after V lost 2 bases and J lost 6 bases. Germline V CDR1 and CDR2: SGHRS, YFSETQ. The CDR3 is CASSFTGDGQPQHF. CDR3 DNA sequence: TGCGCCAGCAGCTTTACAGGGGATGGTCAGCCCCAGCATTTT.

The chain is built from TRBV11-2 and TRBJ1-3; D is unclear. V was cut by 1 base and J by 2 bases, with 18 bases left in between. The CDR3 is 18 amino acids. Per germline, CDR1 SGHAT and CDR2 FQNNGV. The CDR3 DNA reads TGTGCCAGCAGCTTAGTTATGACGGGCCTGCAAGCTGGAAACACCATATATTTT. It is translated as CASSLVMTGLQAGNTIYF.

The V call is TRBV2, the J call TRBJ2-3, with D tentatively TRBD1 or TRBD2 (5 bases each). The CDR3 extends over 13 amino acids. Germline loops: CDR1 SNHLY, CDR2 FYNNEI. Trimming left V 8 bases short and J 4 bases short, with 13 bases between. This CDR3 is CASPGEGPDTQYF. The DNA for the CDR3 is TGTGCCAGCCCTGGAGAGGGACCAGATACGCAGTATTTT. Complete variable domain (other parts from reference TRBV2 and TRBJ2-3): EPEVTQTPSHQVTQMGQEVILRCVPISNHLYFYWYRQILGQKVEFLVSFYNNEISEKSEIFDDQFSVERPDGSNFTLKIRSTKLEDSAMYFCASPGEGPDTQYFGPGTRLTVL.